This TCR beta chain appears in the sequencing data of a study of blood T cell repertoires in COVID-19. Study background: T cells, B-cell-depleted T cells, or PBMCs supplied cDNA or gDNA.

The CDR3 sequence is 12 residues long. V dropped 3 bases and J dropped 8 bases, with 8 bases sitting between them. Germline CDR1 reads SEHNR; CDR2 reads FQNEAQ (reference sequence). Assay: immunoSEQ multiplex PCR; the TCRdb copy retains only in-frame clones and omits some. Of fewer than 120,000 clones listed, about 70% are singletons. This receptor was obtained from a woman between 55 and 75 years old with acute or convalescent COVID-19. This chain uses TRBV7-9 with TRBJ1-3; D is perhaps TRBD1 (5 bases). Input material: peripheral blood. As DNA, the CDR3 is TGTGCCAGCAGCTTTCAGGGCGACACCATATATTTT. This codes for CASSFQGDTIYF.